The 27 T cell receptor beta chains below come from one sample, sequenced in a study of blood T cells in healthy people across ages. The second PCR ran roughly 6 to 11 cycles with a sample-barcoded 5' primer and J-beta primers. MiXCR, applied by TCRdb to the 5' RACE reads, yields one record per CDR3 protein. The sample carries 700,000 or so distinct CDR3 sequences, roughly 20% recorded once. The specimen sequenced was blood. The receptors here all came from a man aged 65-85 years in good health.

This clonotype was observed a few times. The genes are TRBV3-1 and TRBJ1-5, with D perhaps matching TRBD1 (5 bases). The germline gives CDR1 LGHDT, CDR2 YNNKEL (reference sequence). The CDR3 sequence is 13 residues long. The V end was cut by 4 bases, the J end by 3 bases, with 7 bases between. The CDR3 DNA reads TGTGCCAGCAGCCTGGGGGACAATCAGCCCCAGCATTTT. Translating gives CASSLGDNQPQHF.

CDR3 DNA sequence: TGTGCCAGCAGCATAAGTCCGGGACAACAGTGGGGCACCGGGGAGCTGTTTTTT. Translated, it gives CASSISPGQQWGTGELFF. V and J are TRBV7-7 and TRBJ2-2; tentatively, D is TRBD1 (6 bases). The CDR3 length is 18 residues. From germline, CDR1 is SSHAT and CDR2 FNYEAQ (reference sequence). Trimming took 5 bases from V and 4 from J, leaving 23 bases between them.

This sequence joins TRBV5-1 and TRBJ1-1, with D unclear. V was cut by 0 bases and J by 0 bases, with 6 bases left in between. Looked up from germline, CDR1 is SGHRS and CDR2 is YFSETQ. The CDR3 extends over 14 amino acids. CDR3 region: CASSLVQVNTEAFF. In DNA, the CDR3 is TGCGCCAGCAGCTTGGTTCAGGTGAACACTGAAGCTTTCTTT.

The sample holds a few counts of this clonotype. Sequence at one end of the junction differs from germline and may be a read error. The chain combines TRBV7-9 with TRBJ2-1, with D possibly TRBD2 on 5 matching bases. CDR1 is SEHNR, CDR2 FQNEAQ, per germline (reference sequence). The CDR3 is 17 amino acids. The CDR3 DNA reads as TGTGTCAGCAGCTCTCTCAGTGGTCTCTCGGGGTACAATGAGCAGTTCTTC. Its translation is CVSSSLSGLSGYNEQFF.

V gene TRBV11-2 combines with J gene TRBJ2-5; D may match TRBD1 or TRBD2 (5 bases each). Trimming removed 5 bases at V and 1 base at J, with 17 bases between. There are 16 residues in the CDR3. Germline CDR1 SGHAT, CDR2 FQNNGV. The CDR3, as DNA: TGTGCCAGCAGCCAAACCATGGGGGTAGGCCAAGAGACCCAGTACTTC. Translated: CASSQTMGVGQETQYF. Full variable domain (outside the CDR3, taken from reference TRBV11-2 and TRBJ2-5): EAGVAQSPRYKIIEKRQSVAFWCNPISGHATLYWYQQILGQGPKLLIQFQNNGVVDDSQLPKDRFSAERLKGVDSTLKIQPAKLEDSAVYLCASSQTMGVGQETQYFGPGTRLLVL.

This clonotype came up a few times. V is TRBV14 and J is TRBJ1-4; no reliable D call. V gave up 4 bases and J gave up 0 bases, with 12 bases separating them. Germline V gene sequence: CDR1 SGHDN, CDR2 FVKESK. The CDR3 consists of 16 residues. The CDR3 spells CASSPTGRATNEKLFF. The CDR3 DNA reads TGTGCCAGCAGCCCTACCGGGAGAGCAACTAATGAAAAACTGTTTTTT.

Ten or more counts support this clonotype. The V and J genes are TRBV7-8 and TRBJ2-7; D possibly corresponds to TRBD1 (5 bases). V was cut by 5 bases and J by 2 bases, with 13 bases left in between. The CDR3 length is 14 residues. CDR1 and CDR2 from the germline V gene are SGHVS and FQNEAQ. CDR3 loop: CASSRLAGTYEQYF. CDR3 sequence (DNA): TGTGCCAGCAGCCGCTTGGCAGGGACCTACGAGCAGTACTTC.

The chain employs TRBV7-9 and TRBJ2-5; TRBD2 might be the D (6 bases). The assigned J gene may be wrong: the sequence end matches TRBJ2-1 better. Germline V gene lookup returns CDR1 SEHNR and CDR2 FQNEAQ (reference sequence). The CDR3 totals 14 residues. The CDR3 region is CASSSGTARNEQFF. The DNA of the CDR3 is TGTGCCAGCAGCTCAGGGACTGCCCGAAATGAGCAGTTCTTC.

Only a few counts were recorded for this clonotype. The CDR3 protein is CATSIPGGADYGYTF. In DNA form, the CDR3 reads TGTGCCACCAGCATCCCCGGGGGGGCTGACTATGGCTACACCTTC. The genes are TRBV15 and TRBJ1-2; D may be TRBD1 (6 bases). V lost 4 bases, J lost 3 bases, and 15 bases lay in between. The CDR3 spans 15 residues. Germline V gives CDR1 LNHNV, CDR2 YYDKDF (reference sequence). Supplemented by reference TRBV15 and TRBJ1-2, the full variable domain reads DAMVIQNPRYQVTQFGKPVTLSCSQTLNHNVMYWYQQKSSQAPKLLFHYYDKDFNNEADTPDNFQSRRPNTSFCFLDIRSPGLGDTAMYLCATSIPGGADYGYTFGSGTRLTVV.

This clonotype was counted only a few times. The chain uses TRBV7-2 and TRBJ2-5, with D perhaps matching TRBD1 (6 bases). The V end lost 5 bases, the J end lost 5 bases, and 15 bases lay between the germline ends. CDR3 size: 14 residues. Germline V gene data show CDR1 as SGHTA and CDR2 as FQGNSA. This CDR3 reads CASSRTGFGETQYF. The CDR3 DNA sequence: TGTGCCAGCAGCCGTACAGGGTTCGGGGAGACCCAGTACTTC. The whole variable domain, filled in from reference TRBV7-2 and TRBJ2-5, reads GAGVSQSPSNKVTEKGKDVELRCDPISGHTALYWYRQSLGQGLEFLIYFQGNSAPDKSGLPSDRFSAERTGGSVSTLTIQRTQQEDSAVYLCASSRTGFGETQYFGPGTRLLVL.

The rearrangement uses TRBV5-1 and TRBJ2-3; 11 bases are a match to TRBD2. Germline V gene sequence: CDR1 SGHRS, CDR2 YFSETQ. The ends lost 3 bases at V and 4 bases at J; junction bases unmatched: 10. The CDR3 is made up of 17 amino acids. CDR3: CASSSPGLAEGADTQYF. In DNA form, the CDR3 reads TGCGCCAGCAGCTCCCCGGGACTAGCGGAGGGGGCAGATACGCAGTATTTT.

The rearrangement uses TRBV12-3 or TRBV12-4 and TRBJ2-3; weak D call: TRBD2 (6 bases). The V end was cut by 6 bases, the J end by 6 bases, with 16 bases between. The CDR3 runs to 14 residues. CDR3 sequence reads: CASRPGTGIDTQYF. The CDR3, as DNA: TGTGCCAGCAGACCCGGGACTGGGATTGATACGCAGTATTTT.

CDR3 residues: CSSTRGGTEAFF. Written as DNA, the CDR3 is TGCAGCTCCACCCGGGGAGGGACTGAAGCTTTCTTT. The gene calls are TRBV29-1 and TRBJ1-1; D gene unclear. This CDR3 region has 12 residues. Trimming stripped 8 bases from V and 5 bases from J, with 15 bases between. CDR1 and CDR2 from the germline V gene are SQVTM and ANQGSEA.

The chain couples TRBV7-2 to TRBJ2-2; D perhaps matches TRBD2 (5 bases). Germline-derived CDR1 and CDR2 are SGHTA and FQGNSA. Trimming took 5 bases from V and 5 from J, leaving 12 bases between them. The CDR3 has 14 residues. This chain's CDR3 is CASSVNRDTGELFF. In DNA, the CDR3 is TGTGCCAGCAGCGTAAACCGGGATACCGGGGAGCTGTTTTTT.

This clonotype was seen a few times. This chain links TRBV20-1 with TRBJ1-4; 8 positions match TRBD1. Germline V gene lookup returns CDR1 DFQATT and CDR2 SNEGSKA (reference sequence). The CDR3 loop spans 16 amino acids. The junction had 14 bases not matched to a gene; V was cut back by 4 bases and J by 7 bases. The CDR3 is CSAKRGGGTGGEKLFF. The CDR3 nucleotides read TGCAGTGCTAAAAGGGGAGGCGGGACAGGAGGTGAAAAACTGTTTTTT.

The chain employs TRBV24-1 and TRBJ2-5, with 8 bases matching TRBD2. CDR1 KGHDR and CDR2 SFDVKD come from the germline V gene. J gave up 5 bases and V 3 bases, and 7 bases lay outside the gene matches. There are 15 residues in the CDR3. CDR3 DNA: TGTGCCACCAGTGATCCGGGACTAGTGGTGGAGACCCAGTACTTC. Protein: CATSDPGLVVETQYF.

This clonotype was observed a few times. This chain connects TRBV25-1 to TRBJ2-5; D possibly matches TRBD1 or TRBD2 (7 bases each). The germline CDR1 and CDR2 sequences are MGHDK and SYGVNS. Trimming took off 7 bases at V and 3 bases at J, with 12 bases between the two ends. The CDR3 consists of 13 residues. The CDR3, as DNA: TGTGCCAGCAAGGGGGCGGGAGAAGAGACCCAGTACTTC. Its protein is CASKGAGEETQYF.

This clonotype was seen only a few times. The chain uses TRBV6-5 and TRBJ2-5; weak D call: TRBD2 (5 bases). The assigned J gene may be wrong: the sequence end matches TRBJ2-1 better. CDR3 length equals 15 residues. Germline CDR1 is MNHEY and CDR2 is SVGAGI. The CDR3 reads CASSYRGLGLNEQFF. The CDR3 coding sequence is TGTGCCAGCAGTTACCGAGGGTTAGGGTTGAATGAGCAGTTCTTC.

The gene calls are TRBV20-1 and TRBJ2-2, with a weak D call TRBD1 (5 bases). Deletions cut 0 bases from V and 2 bases from J, with 7 bases between. The CDR3 loop spans 14 amino acids. Germline V CDR1 and CDR2: DFQATT, SNEGSKA (reference sequence). In DNA form, the CDR3 reads TGCAGTGCTAGAGATCAGGGAAACACCGGGGAGCTGTTTTTT. This translates into CSARDQGNTGELFF.

This chain links TRBV7-9 with TRBJ1-4; D might be TRBD1 (5 bases). The CDR3 is 14 amino acids. CDR1 and CDR2 (germline): SEHNR, FQNEAQ (reference sequence). V dropped 0 bases and J dropped 7 bases, with 9 bases sitting between them. The CDR3 nucleotides read TGTGCCAGCAGCTTAGCCGGGAGGGGTGAAAAACTGTTTTTT. It is translated as CASSLAGRGEKLFF.

This clonotype has only a few counts. The chain couples TRBV4-1 to TRBJ2-1; 8 bases map to TRBD1. Matching the DNA end better, TRBJ2-5 makes the J call doubtful. The CDR3 spans 14 residues. Germline V gene sequence: CDR1 MGHRA, CDR2 YSYEKL. The CDR3 DNA reads TGCGCCAGCAGCCAAGGGACAGGGATGGAGACCCAGTACTTC. Translating it yields CASSQGTGMETQYF.

This chain links TRBV5-1 with TRBJ2-3; 15 bases map to TRBD2. With V trimmed by 3 bases and J by 6 bases, 5 bases remained unmatched. Germline V gene lookup returns CDR1 SGHRS and CDR2 YFSETQ. This CDR3 comprises 16 residues. The CDR3 DNA reads as TGCGCCAGCAGCTGGACTAGCGGGGGGGCGGATGATACGCAGTATTTT. This codes for CASSWTSGGADDTQYF. The variable domain in full, completed from reference TRBV5-1 and TRBJ2-3, reads KAGVTQTPRYLIKTRGQQVTLSCSPISGHRSVSWYQQTPGQGLQFLFEYFSETQRNKGNFPGRFSGRQFSNSRSEMNVSTLELGDSALYLCASSWTSGGADDTQYFGPGTRLTVL.

The genes are TRBV10-2 and TRBJ2-3, with 7 bases identical to TRBD1. Unmatched junction bases numbered 7, after V lost 3 bases and J lost 4 bases. The CDR3 length is 15 residues. Germline V lookup: CDR1 WSHSY, CDR2 SAAADI. The CDR3 nucleotides are TGCGCCAGCAGTGAACAGGGGCAATTTGCAGATACGCAGTATTTT. The encoded protein is CASSEQGQFADTQYF.

In nucleotides, the CDR3 is TGTGCCAGCAGTCACCCGGGACTGGCGCCAACTAATGAAAAACTGTTTTTT. It translates to CASSHPGLAPTNEKLFF. J is TRBJ1-4 and V is TRBV6-6, with D possibly being TRBD1 (5 bases). With 5 bases removed from V and 0 bases from J, the gap between germline ends came to 16 bases. The CDR3 has 17 residues. Germline V CDR1 and CDR2: MNHNY, SVGAGI (reference sequence).

This clonotype appeared many times. The chain employs TRBV28 and TRBJ1-4; D call uncertain. The V gene lost 3 bases and the J gene lost 8 bases, with 4 bases spanning the gap. This CDR3 region has 11 residues. Germline V lookup: CDR1 MDHEN, CDR2 SYDVKM. The CDR3 is CASSLAEKLFF. CDR3 DNA sequence: TGTGCCAGCAGTTTGGCAGAAAAACTGTTTTTT.

The rearrangement joins TRBV12-3 or TRBV12-4 to TRBJ2-5; TRBD1 matches at 10 bases. The tail of the sequence fits TRBJ2-7 better, so the J call may be wrong. This CDR3 has 14 amino acids. The CDR3 coding sequence is TGTGCCAGCAGTACCCGGGACAGGGGTCACGAGCAGTACTTC. Amino acid sequence: CASSTRDRGHEQYF.

This chain links TRBV20-1 with TRBJ1-5, with TRBD1 matching 7 bases. V was pared by 6 bases and J by 0 bases, with 14 bases of the junction left unmatched. The germline CDR1 and CDR2 sequences are DFQATT and SNEGSKA (reference sequence). The CDR3 totals 17 residues. The CDR3 sequence is CSAATGPAIYSNQPQHF. In DNA, the CDR3 is TGCAGTGCCGCGACAGGGCCCGCTATTTATAGCAATCAGCCCCAGCATTTT.